Sequencing of this T cell receptor beta chain was carried out in a study of cytomegalovirus exposure and HLA in healthy donors. Study findings and constraints: In a later analysis, parvovirus B19, influenza, CMV and Epstein-Barr virus appeared linked to several top co-occurrence clusters. A later analysis revealed that TCR association rates differed between HLA loci, peaking at DRB1 and bottoming out at HLA-C. Most CMV-associated TCR beta chains appeared HLA-restricted in a later analysis. The records held CMV serostatus as the only immune exposure information.

The germline gives CDR1 SEHNR, CDR2 FQNEAQ (reference sequence). The CDR3 is 12 amino acids. Both 60 Vbeta primers and 13 Jbeta primers went into the PCR. Libraries were prepared by immunoSEQ multiplex PCR; TCRdb keeps only in-frame clonotypes and omits some of them. The data hold roughly 86,000 clones, with about three fifths observed a single time. Note on this clone: Its antigen is as yet unknown. At one boundary the junction diverges from the germline segment, which might be a read error.

V is TRBV7-9 and J is TRBJ2-1; no reliable D call. The sequenced material came from PBMCs. The source of this sequence is a man under 40 in good health and CMV-seronegative. The chain's CDR3 is CSSSQLNNEQFF. The CDR3 nucleotides read TGTTCCAGCAGTCAACTTAACAATGAGCAGTTCTTC.